A single sample is the source of the 2 T cell receptor beta chains below, sequenced in a study of blood T cell repertoires in COVID-19 (dated by TCRdb to 2019 to 2021). Preparation of the library involved the immunoSEQ multiplex PCR assay. The table was pulled from immuneACCESS by TCRdb, which kept in-frame rearrangements only. Such tables lose some clones; where checked, under half of the loss comes from unresolved V genes, and the rest has no known cause. In this sample the table shows roughly 340,000 clones, over 70% of which occur a single time. The ten largest account for about 6.3% of the sample. The sequenced sample was peripheral blood. These receptors all stem from a woman aged 50 to 65 with COVID-19, enrolled during active disease.

CDR3 loop: CASSYSSQVSSYF. DNA of the CDR3: TGTGCCAGCAGTTACTCATCACAGGTTTCCAGCTACTTC. V is TRBV6-6 and J is TRBJ2-7, with D tentatively TRBD1 (5 bases). V lost 0 bases and J 13 bases, leaving 16 bases between the germline ends. The CDR3 is 13 residues long. Per germline, CDR1 MNHNY and CDR2 SVGAGI (reference sequence).

The chain recombines TRBV7-9 with TRBJ1-5; the D is unclear. Germline V gene lookup returns CDR1 SEHNR and CDR2 FQNEAQ (reference sequence). V dropped 1 base and J dropped 6 bases, with 13 bases sitting between them. The CDR3 is made up of 15 amino acids. CDR3 loop: CASSLGASYRQPQHF. The CDR3 DNA follows: TGTGCCAGCAGCTTAGGGGCCTCCTATCGTCAGCCCCAGCATTTT.